This section outlines one TCR beta chain sequence together with its context. These data originate in a study of T cell repertoires in cytomegalovirus infection. MiXCR, run by TCRdb on the reads, gives a single entry per CDR3 protein. This table holds approximately 190,000 distinct CDR3 sequences, roughly 27% found once. The germline CDR1 and CDR2 sequences are SGHAT and FQDESV (reference sequence). The CDR3 contains 15 residues. The germline V and J ends were trimmed by 3 bases and 1 base, with 12 bases remaining between them. The chain joins TRBV11-1 to TRBJ1-1; tentatively, D is TRBD1 (6 bases). Material for sequencing was PBMCs. The TCR comes from a human donor in good health (CMV status not recorded). Some clones in this sample may be carry-over from other donors' samples. CDR3 residues: CASSLPGQQNTEAFF. The CDR3 DNA reads as TGTGCCAGCAGCTTGCCCGGACAGCAGAACACTGAAGCTTTCTTT.